Presented here are 19 T cell receptor beta chains from one specimen sequenced in a study of T-cell reconstitution after alpha-beta-depleted transplantation in children. As it was prepared, the TCRbeta library received unique molecular identifiers. Each CDR3 protein is one row after TCRdb ran MiXCR on the PCR reads. The table lists about 500,000 distinct CDR3 sequences, roughly 33% of them singletons, with approximately 2.3% in the top ten. Material: PBMCs from the stem cell graft donor, obtained from the stem cell graft. The receptors come from a human donor who donated a stem cell graft to a child with aplastic anemia.

The chain carries TRBV10-3 and TRBJ2-3, with 14 nucleotides matching TRBD2. Losses at the gene ends were 6 bases for V and 2 bases for J; bases not matched to a gene: 7. The CDR3 spans 17 residues. Germline assignment: CDR1 ENHRY and CDR2 SYGVKD. CDR3 region: CAIRPGLAGADTDTQYF. CDR3 nucleotides: TGTGCCATCAGACCGGGACTAGCGGGAGCGGACACAGATACGCAGTATTTT.

The chain carries TRBV11-2 and TRBJ2-5; no clear D gene. Trimming stripped 3 bases from V and 4 bases from J, with 15 bases between. Germline V CDR1 and CDR2: SGHAT, FQNNGV. The CDR3 is 15 residues long. The CDR3 loop reads CASSFDAGRVETQYF. The CDR3 bases are TGTGCCAGCAGCTTCGACGCCGGAAGGGTAGAGACCCAGTACTTC.

The CDR3 is CSVRKPTTGELFF. CDR3 coding DNA: TGCAGCGTCCGTAAGCCAACCACCGGGGAGCTGTTTTTT. The chain recombines TRBV29-1 with TRBJ2-2; D gene uncertain. The V end lost 6 bases, the J end lost 4 bases, and 12 bases lay between the germline ends. Per the germline V gene, CDR1 is SQVTM and CDR2 is ANQGSEA. This CDR3 has 13 residues.

The chain recombines TRBV6-1 with TRBJ2-7, with TRBD1 as a possible D gene (5 bases). Germline V gives CDR1 MNHNS, CDR2 SASEGT. The ends were cut back, 3 bases at V and 0 bases at J, with 15 bases in the middle. The length of the CDR3 is 16 residues. The CDR3 spells CASSEHTGFSSYEQYF. CDR3 bases: TGTGCCAGCAGTGAGCATACAGGTTTTTCCTCCTACGAGCAGTACTTC.

V gene TRBV4-2 combines with J gene TRBJ1-2, with 7 bases aligning to TRBD1. CDR3 length: 14 amino acids. Germline V gene lookup returns CDR1 LGHNA and CDR2 YNFKEQ. V was pared by 1 base and J by 4 bases, with 3 bases of the junction left unmatched. The CDR3 DNA sequence: TGTGCCAGCAGCCAAGCGGGACAGCTCTATGGCTACACCTTC. Translated: CASSQAGQLYGYTF.

Only a few counts were recorded for this clonotype. The rearrangement joins TRBV4-3 to TRBJ1-1; D remains unclear. Trimming pared 0 bases from V and 2 bases from J, leaving 10 bases between. CDR3 length: 15 amino acids. Germline V gives CDR1 LGHNA, CDR2 YSLEER. The CDR3 here is CASSQDGRENTEAFF. In nucleotides, the CDR3 is TGCGCCAGCAGCCAAGATGGCCGGGAAAACACTGAAGCTTTCTTT.

V is TRBV29-1 and J is TRBJ2-3; 7 bases agree with TRBD2. The germline V gene encodes CDR1 SQVTM and CDR2 ANQGSEA. J was trimmed by 3 bases and V by 2 bases; bases with no gene match: 2. CDR3 size: 13 residues. CDR3 bases: TGCAGCGTTGAACGAGCGGGGACAGATACGCAGTATTTT. Translating it yields CSVERAGTDTQYF.

In this sample, this clonotype turned up a few times. The CDR3 spells CASSPIPTTGTYNEQFF. The DNA of the CDR3 is TGTGCCAGCAGCCCCATCCCGACAACGGGCACCTACAATGAGCAGTTCTTC. The chain recombines TRBV7-7 with TRBJ2-1; D is uncertain. This CDR3 contains 17 residues. The V gene's germline CDR1 is SSHAT and CDR2 FNYEAQ (reference sequence). V was trimmed by 5 bases and J by 2 bases, leaving 19 bases between them.

V and J are TRBV5-1 and TRBJ2-1, with D perhaps TRBD2 (6 bases). The CDR3 runs 13 residues. The V gene lost 6 bases and the J gene lost 0 bases, with 7 bases spanning the gap. Germline V gene sequence: CDR1 SGHRS, CDR2 YFSETQ. CDR3 residues: CASIADSYNEQFF. The CDR3 bases are TGCGCCAGCATAGCGGACTCCTACAATGAGCAGTTCTTC.

This rearrangement joins TRBV7-9 to TRBJ2-1; 9 nucleotides align to TRBD2. V gave up 5 bases and J gave up 6 bases; unmatched junction bases: 5. Per the germline V gene, CDR1 is SEHNR and CDR2 is FQNEAQ (reference sequence). The CDR3 covers 14 residues. CDR3 in amino acids: CASSVSGSSNEQFF. The CDR3 DNA sequence: TGTGCCAGCAGCGTTAGCGGGAGTTCCAATGAGCAGTTCTTC.

In its sample, this clonotype was seen a few times. The rearrangement links TRBV20-1 to TRBJ2-1; 8 bases are a match to TRBD2. This CDR3 region has 15 residues. Per germline, CDR1 DFQATT and CDR2 SNEGSKA (reference sequence). Germline trimming cut 3 bases from V and 4 bases from J; bases unmatched to any gene: 8. CDR3 sequence (DNA): TGCAGTGCTAGGGGGAGCGGGAGTTTGTACAATGAGCAGTTCTTC. Protein product: CSARGSGSLYNEQFF.

The chain has TRBV12-3 or TRBV12-4 and TRBJ2-7, with a weak D call TRBD2 (7 bases). The CDR3 contains 12 residues. Trimming stripped 8 bases from V and 4 bases from J, with 12 bases between. In nucleotides, the CDR3 is TGTGCCAGCGGGAGGGGGGATTACGAGCAGTACTTC. Protein: CASGRGDYEQYF.

The V gene is TRBV20-1, the J gene TRBJ1-1; a weak D match, TRBD1 (6 bases). Trimming left V 6 bases short and J 0 bases short, with 14 bases between. In germline, CDR1 is DFQATT, CDR2 SNEGSKA (reference sequence). This CDR3 contains 14 residues. Here the CDR3 reads CSARGAVMNTEAFF. CDR3 coding DNA: TGCAGTGCCAGGGGCGCAGTTATGAACACTGAAGCTTTCTTT.

The gene calls are TRBV30 and TRBJ2-5; D is ambiguous. There are 16 residues in the CDR3. Germline V gene sequence: CDR1 GTSNPN, CDR2 SVGIG (reference sequence). V lost 2 bases, J lost 4 bases, and 20 bases lay in between. The chain's CDR3 is CAWSFTGSESRETQYF. Written as DNA, the CDR3 is TGTGCCTGGAGTTTCACCGGCTCCGAAAGCCGAGAGACCCAGTACTTC.

This clonotype has a handful of counts. The chain recombines TRBV20-1 with TRBJ1-1; maybe TRBD1 (5 bases). The V and J ends lost 0 bases and 2 bases respectively, with 13 bases between them. CDR1 and CDR2 (germline): DFQATT, SNEGSKA (reference sequence). The CDR3 consists of 15 residues. For the CDR3, the DNA is TGCAGTGCTAGAGATTCAGGAGGGGTAAACACTGAAGCTTTCTTT. This gives the protein CSARDSGGVNTEAFF.

J is TRBJ2-5 and V is TRBV7-2, with 7 bases aligning to TRBD1. Germline V CDR1 and CDR2: SGHTA, FQGNSA. CDR3 length: 17 amino acids. Trimming took 0 bases from V and 2 from J; bases not matched to a gene: 9. The CDR3 DNA follows: TGTGCCAGCAGCTTAGCCCCTCCAGGGGGTTATCAAGAGACCCAGTACTTC. As protein: CASSLAPPGGYQETQYF.

This clonotype was seen a handful of times. The chain uses TRBV21-1 and TRBJ1-5; the table names TRBD1, a call not compared with the DNA. TRBV21-1 counts as a pseudogene. The CDR3 covers 15 residues. CDR3 sequence reads: CASSKSGHPGQPQHF. The CDR3 nucleotides read TGTGCCAGCAGCAAATCTGGACATCCCGGTCAGCCCCAGCATTTT.

This clonotype was seen a handful of times. The V and J genes are TRBV29-1 and TRBJ2-5, with D hard to call. CDR1 and CDR2 from the germline V gene are SQVTM and ANQGSEA. The CDR3 contains 9 residues. The V end was cut by 4 bases, the J end by 9 bases, with 6 bases between. The CDR3 nucleotides read TGCAGCGTTGGGCTCCCCCAGTACTTC. Protein: CSVGLPQYF.

The V gene is TRBV28, the J gene TRBJ1-1, with D possibly matching TRBD1 (5 bases). V was clipped by 5 bases and J by 4 bases, with 17 bases between them. CDR3 length: 15 amino acids. Looked up from germline, CDR1 is MDHEN and CDR2 is SYDVKM. The CDR3 coding sequence is TGTGCCAGCAGTCCGGGGGGGGATTGGGGCACTGAAGCTTTCTTT. Protein product: CASSPGGDWGTEAFF.